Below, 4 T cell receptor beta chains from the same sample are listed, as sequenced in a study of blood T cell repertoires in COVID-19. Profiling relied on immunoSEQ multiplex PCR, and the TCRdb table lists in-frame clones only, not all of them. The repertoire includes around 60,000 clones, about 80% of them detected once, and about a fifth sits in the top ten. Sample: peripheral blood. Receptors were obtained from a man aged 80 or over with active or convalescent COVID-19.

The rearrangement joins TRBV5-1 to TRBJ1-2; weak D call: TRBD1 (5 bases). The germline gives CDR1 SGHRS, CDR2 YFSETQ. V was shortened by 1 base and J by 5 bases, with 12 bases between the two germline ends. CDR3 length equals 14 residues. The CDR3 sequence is CASSLHDSIYGYTF. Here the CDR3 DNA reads TGCGCCAGCAGCTTGCATGACAGTATATATGGCTACACCTTC.

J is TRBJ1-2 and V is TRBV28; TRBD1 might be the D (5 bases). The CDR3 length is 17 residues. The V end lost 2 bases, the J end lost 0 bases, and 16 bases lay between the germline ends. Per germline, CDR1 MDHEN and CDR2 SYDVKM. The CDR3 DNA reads TGTGCCAGCAGTTTAGCCCAGAGGCAGACAGCTAACTATGGCTACACCTTC. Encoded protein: CASSLAQRQTANYGYTF.

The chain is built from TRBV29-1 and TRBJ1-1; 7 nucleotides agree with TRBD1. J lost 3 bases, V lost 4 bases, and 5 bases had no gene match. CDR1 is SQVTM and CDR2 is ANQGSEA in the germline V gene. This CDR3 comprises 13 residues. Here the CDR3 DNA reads TGCAGCGTTGCCCAAGGGGGCTACACTGAAGCTTTCTTT. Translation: CSVAQGGYTEAFF.

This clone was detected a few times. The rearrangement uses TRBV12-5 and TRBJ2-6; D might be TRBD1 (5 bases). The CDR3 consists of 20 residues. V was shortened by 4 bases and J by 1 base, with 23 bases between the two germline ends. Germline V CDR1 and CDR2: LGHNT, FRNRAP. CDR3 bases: TGTGCTAGTGGTTGGAGAGGACAAGGGGCAACTACTTCTGGGGCCAACGTCCTGACTTTC. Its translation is CASGWRGQGATTSGANVLTF.